Presented here are 23 T cell receptor beta chains from one specimen sequenced in a study of cytomegalovirus exposure and HLA in healthy donors. TCRdb's copy holds only in-frame clones and misses some; the assay was immunoSEQ multiplex PCR. The sample has more than 200,000 clones; more than 75% are singletons. The sequenced sample was PBMCs. The receptors come from a man aged 18 to 35 in good health and CMV-seropositive.

The rearrangement links TRBV6-1 to TRBJ2-1; D unclear. The CDR3 spans 13 residues. Germline CDR1 reads MNHNS; CDR2 reads SASEGT. Trimming removed 6 bases from V and 5 bases from J, with 11 bases in between. The CDR3 DNA reads as TGTGCCAGCAGACCGGGTCCCCACAATGAGCAGTTCTTC. This translates into CASRPGPHNEQFF.

The V gene is TRBV5-1, the J gene TRBJ2-1, with TRBD2 identical over 11 bases. Looked up from germline, CDR1 is SGHRS and CDR2 is YFSETQ. This CDR3 contains 15 residues. V was clipped by 3 bases and J by 8 bases; unmatched bases: 7. The CDR3 loop reads CASSSTSGSIYEQFF. The DNA of the CDR3 is TGCGCCAGCAGCTCCACTAGCGGGAGTATCTATGAGCAGTTCTTC.

This clone was seen a single time. The chain is built from TRBV30 and TRBJ2-1; possibly TRBD2 for D (5 bases). The CDR3 is made up of 13 amino acids. The V gene's germline CDR1 is GTSNPN and CDR2 SVGIG (reference sequence). V was clipped by 3 bases and J by 9 bases, with 15 bases between them. The CDR3 reads CAWSTRGGSEQFF. The CDR3, as DNA: TGTGCCTGGAGCACTCGCGGTGGGAGTGAGCAGTTCTTC.

V gene TRBV29-1 combines with J gene TRBJ1-1, with D maybe TRBD1 (6 bases). Deletions cut 5 bases from V and 6 bases from J, with 16 bases between. In germline, CDR1 is SQVTM, CDR2 ANQGSEA. The CDR3 is 13 amino acids. DNA of the CDR3: TGCAGCGTTATCAGGGGATCTGTCGCTGAAGCTTTCTTT. Its translation: CSVIRGSVAEAFF.

There are a few counts of this clone. CDR3 residues: CASSEDRGGELFF. The CDR3 DNA sequence: TGTGCCAGCAGTGAAGACAGGGGGGGAGAGCTGTTTTTT. The gene calls are TRBV6-1 and TRBJ2-2, with a tentative D call TRBD1 (8 bases). V was pared by 1 base and J by 11 bases, with 11 bases between. Germline V gene data show CDR1 as MNHNS and CDR2 as SASEGT. The CDR3 spans 13 residues.

In its sample, this clone was seen once. The chain carries TRBV30 and TRBJ1-2, with 7 positions matching TRBD1. CDR3 length equals 13 residues. CDR1 and CDR2 from the germline V gene are GTSNPN and SVGIG (reference sequence). The V and J ends lost 0 bases and 7 bases, in that order; junction bases with no gene match: 5. The CDR3 DNA follows: TGTGCCTGGAGTGTACAGGGGTCCGGTGGCTACACCTTC. It codes for CAWSVQGSGGYTF.

The chain joins TRBV30 to TRBJ1-2; D remains unclear. V lost 5 bases and J lost 6, with 7 bases in between. This CDR3 has 10 amino acids. Germline V gene data show CDR1 as GTSNPN and CDR2 as SVGIG (reference sequence). The CDR3 nucleotides are TGTGCCTGGCTCCACCATGGCTACACCTTC. Its protein is CAWLHHGYTF.

The chain joins TRBV30 to TRBJ1-1, with D hard to call. V was cut by 0 bases and J by 5 bases, with 7 bases left in between. The CDR3 totals 12 residues. Germline V gene data show CDR1 as GTSNPN and CDR2 as SVGIG (reference sequence). The DNA for the CDR3 is TGTGCCTGGAGTGTAGTGGGGACTGAAGCTTTCTTT. The encoded protein is CAWSVVGTEAFF.

This chain's CDR3 is CAWSVSIGTHTSGANVLTF. The CDR3 nucleotides are TGTGCCTGGAGTGTATCAATCGGGACGCACACCTCTGGGGCCAACGTCCTGACTTTC. The chain has TRBV30 and TRBJ2-6; D might be TRBD1 or TRBD2, each matching 5 bases. The CDR3 is 19 residues long. Trimming pared 0 bases from V and 0 bases from J, leaving 18 bases between. From germline, CDR1 is GTSNPN and CDR2 SVGIG (reference sequence).

V gene TRBV27 combines with J gene TRBJ2-7; D is perhaps TRBD1 (6 bases). This CDR3 spans 16 amino acids. Trimming removed 4 bases at V and 6 bases at J, with 22 bases between. Germline V gives CDR1 MNHEY, CDR2 SMNVEV (reference sequence). CDR3 nucleotides: TGTGCCAGCAGTTCCCGAGCGCAGGGGCGATTGGGCGAGCAGTACTTC. This gives the protein CASSSRAQGRLGEQYF.

This chain connects TRBV18 to TRBJ1-2; D gene uncertain. Germline assignment: CDR1 KGHSH and CDR2 LQKENI. Trimming removed 3 bases at V and 3 bases at J, with 5 bases between. The CDR3 consists of 12 residues. DNA for the CDR3: TGTGCCAGCTCACCTACAGACTATGGCTACACCTTC. Translation gives CASSPTDYGYTF.

J is TRBJ2-7 and V is TRBV6-1; D is uncertain. Trimming took off 2 bases at V and 2 bases at J, with 13 bases between the two ends. The length of the CDR3 is 15 residues. Germline lookup yields CDR1 MNHNS and CDR2 SASEGT. The CDR3 DNA follows: TGTGCCAGCAGTGAAAGGTCCGGTGGCACCTACGAGCAGTACTTC. It specifies CASSERSGGTYEQYF.

The CDR3 DNA reads TGTGCCAGCATGGGACAGTCCAATCAGCCCCAGCATTTT. Its translation is CASMGQSNQPQHF. This chain links TRBV2 with TRBJ1-5; 7 bases align to TRBD1. The J segment lost 3 bases and the V segment lost 7 bases, leaving 3 bases of the junction unmatched. From germline, CDR1 is SNHLY and CDR2 FYNNEI. The CDR3 loop spans 13 amino acids.

The chain joins TRBV5-1 to TRBJ1-1; 9 nucleotides align to TRBD1. This CDR3 has 15 residues. Germline lookup yields CDR1 SGHRS and CDR2 YFSETQ. V shed 7 bases, J shed 1 base, and the junction held 8 bases outside the gene matches. CDR3 nucleotides: TGCGCCAGCGGAGAATGGGGACAGGGGAACACTGAAGCTTTCTTT. The encoded protein is CASGEWGQGNTEAFF.

The chain carries TRBV19 and TRBJ1-1; 8 positions match TRBD1. Per germline, CDR1 LNHDA and CDR2 SQIVND (reference sequence). This CDR3 spans 16 amino acids. Trimming cost V 5 bases and J 1 base; bases outside gene matches: 9. CDR3 bases: TGTGCCAGTAGTCGAGACAGGGGAAGAGGGAACACTGAAGCTTTCTTT. This codes for CASSRDRGRGNTEAFF. Full variable domain (outside the CDR3, taken from reference TRBV19 and TRBJ1-1): DGGITQSPKYLFRKEGQNVTLSCEQNLNHDAMYWYRQDPGQGLRLIYYSQIVNDFQKGDIAEGYSVSREKKESFPLTVTSAQKNPTAFYLCASSRDRGRGNTEAFFGQGTRLTVV.

The chain couples TRBV5-1 to TRBJ2-2; TRBD2 might be the D (6 bases). Deletions cut 0 bases from V and 5 bases from J, with 14 bases between. The germline gives CDR1 SGHRS, CDR2 YFSETQ. The CDR3 extends over 16 amino acids. The CDR3 DNA reads TGCGCCAGCAGCTTGGCCCTAGCGAAAAGGACCGGGGAGCTGTTTTTT. Translating it yields CASSLALAKRTGELFF.

The V call is TRBV7-3, the J call TRBJ2-2; weak D call: TRBD1 (5 bases). Germline assignment: CDR1 SGHTA and CDR2 FQGTGA. CDR3 size: 15 residues. The V end lost 5 bases, the J end lost 6 bases, and 16 bases lay between the germline ends. In DNA form, the CDR3 reads TGTGCCAGCAGCCTAGGGGTGGGTTTGGCCGGGGAGCTGTTTTTT. It specifies CASSLGVGLAGELFF. The variable domain in full, with the rest retrieved from reference TRBV7-3 and TRBJ2-2, is GAGVSQTPSNKVTEKGKYVELRCDPISGHTALYWYRQSLGQGPEFLIYFQGTGAADDSGLPNDRFFAVRPEGSVSTLKIQRTERGDSAVYLCASSLGVGLAGELFFGEGSRLTVL.

This chain's CDR3 is CASSHGYSGATDTEAFF. As DNA, the CDR3 is TGTGCCAGCAGTCACGGATACTCCGGGGCTACGGACACTGAAGCTTTCTTT. The chain has TRBV2 and TRBJ1-1, with D maybe TRBD1 (5 bases). Germline CDR1 is SNHLY and CDR2 is FYNNEI. The V gene lost 5 bases and the J gene lost 3 bases, with 22 bases spanning the gap. The CDR3 runs 17 residues.

This chain connects TRBV6-5 to TRBJ2-7; 8 bases agree with TRBD2. This CDR3 has 15 residues. The V gene's germline CDR1 is MNHEY and CDR2 SVGAGI. V trimming: 0 bases; J trimming: 3 bases; junction bases outside the gene matches: 4. The CDR3: CASSYSSGRGYEQYF. DNA of the CDR3: TGTGCCAGCAGTTACTCGAGCGGGAGAGGCTACGAGCAGTACTTC.

The chain combines TRBV7-3 with TRBJ1-2, with 7 bases that match TRBD1. CDR3 length: 14 amino acids. Trimming cost V 5 bases and J 8 bases; bases outside gene matches: 11. Germline lookup yields CDR1 SGHTA and CDR2 FQGTGA. The CDR3: CASSLSGTAMGYTF. CDR3 DNA sequence: TGTGCCAGCAGCCTGAGCGGGACAGCTATGGGCTACACCTTC.

CDR3 sequence (DNA): TGTGCCAGCAGCCCAGGGGGCGCGAACTATGGCTACACCTTC. The encoded protein is CASSPGGANYGYTF. The genes are TRBV9 and TRBJ1-2; 8 bases agree with TRBD1. There are 14 residues in the CDR3. The germline gives CDR1 SGDLS, CDR2 YYNGEE. J gave up 2 bases and V 4 bases, and 4 bases lay outside the gene matches.

The sample holds one count of this clone. The chain carries TRBV2 and TRBJ1-5; D is undetermined. Per germline, CDR1 SNHLY and CDR2 FYNNEI. This CDR3 has 12 amino acids. The V gene lost 5 bases and the J gene lost 3 bases, with 5 bases spanning the gap. The CDR3 protein is CASSLHNQPQHF. CDR3 sequence (DNA): TGTGCCAGCAGTCTCCACAATCAGCCCCAGCATTTT.

The chain employs TRBV29-1 and TRBJ2-5; D is perhaps TRBD2 (5 bases). CDR1 and CDR2 (germline): SQVTM, ANQGSEA. The CDR3 extends over 13 amino acids. Trimming cost V 4 bases and J 4 bases, with 13 bases left between them. CDR3 amino acids: CSVVRSSRETQYF. The CDR3, as DNA: TGCAGCGTTGTAAGGTCTAGCAGAGAGACCCAGTACTTC.